The source of this T cell receptor (beta chain) is a study of T cell changes during pregnancy in multiple sclerosis. Sequencing was performed with immunoSEQ multiplex PCR; in TCRdb, only in-frame clones are kept and a portion is missing. The profile covers roughly 66,000 clones, with over 80% appearing a single time and about 2.3% taken by the ten largest. The length of the CDR3 is 14 residues. V lost 3 bases, J lost 10 bases, and 3 bases stayed unmatched. Germline CDR1 MNHEY, CDR2 SMNVEV (reference sequence). The V and J genes are TRBV27 and TRBJ2-2, with TRBD2 matching 12 bases. The sample was peripheral blood, taken in the first trimester of pregnancy. The TCR was taken from a female donor with multiple sclerosis, enrolled in a pregnancy study. The CDR3, as DNA: TGTGCCAGCAGTTTGCTAGCGGGAGGGGCGGAGCTGTTTTTT. Translating it yields CASSLLAGGAELFF.